The 17 T cell receptor beta chains below all came from one sample that was sequenced in a study of CD4+ T cells in melanoma. Measured with immunoSEQ multiplex PCR; TCRdb has only the in-frame clones, and not every one. This table has roughly 12,000 clones, approximately 72% appearing once. Sequencing input: cells from a culture (not recorded whether cultured in vitro). The receptors stem from a human donor with melanoma.

The chain joins TRBV19 to TRBJ2-1, with a possible D match to TRBD2 (6 bases). The germline V gene has CDR1 LNHDA and CDR2 SQIVND (reference sequence). The CDR3 totals 15 residues. V was trimmed by 5 bases and J by 1 base, leaving 12 bases between them. CDR3 coding DNA: TGTGCCAGTAGTCGCGGGACCGTATCCTACAATGAGCAGTTCTTC. It yields the protein CASSRGTVSYNEQFF.

This clone was detected only a few times. The rearrangement uses TRBV27 and TRBJ1-6; TRBD1 aligns across 8 bases. Looked up from germline, CDR1 is MNHEY and CDR2 is SMNVEV (reference sequence). CDR3 size: 15 residues. The V segment lost 3 bases and the J segment 8 bases; nucleotides outside the gene matches: 6. The CDR3 here is CASSLFQGAYSPLHF. CDR3 in DNA: TGTGCCAGCAGTTTGTTCCAGGGGGCATATTCACCCCTCCACTTT.

This clone was found a few times. The genes are TRBV4-1 and TRBJ2-7, with D perhaps TRBD2 (6 bases). CDR3 length: 15 residues. V lost 0 bases to trimming and J lost 3 bases, with 12 bases between them. Germline lookup yields CDR1 MGHRA and CDR2 YSYEKL. The CDR3 protein is CASSQDFPAGYEQYF. DNA for the CDR3: TGCGCCAGCAGCCAAGATTTCCCAGCGGGCTACGAGCAGTACTTC.

This chain uses TRBV5-4 with TRBJ1-2; D not resolved. From germline, CDR1 is SGHNT and CDR2 YYREEE (reference sequence). V lost 0 bases and J lost 2, with 14 bases in between. The CDR3 runs 16 residues. The CDR3 DNA is TGTGCCAGCAGCTTGGCCGTGGGCCAAATGAACTATGGCTACACCTTC. It translates to CASSLAVGQMNYGYTF.

V usage is TRBV4-2 and J usage is TRBJ1-4; TRBD1 aligns across 8 bases. Trimming took 1 base from V and 8 from J; bases not matched to a gene: 6. The CDR3 is made up of 15 amino acids. Germline CDR1 reads LGHNA; CDR2 reads YNFKEQ. DNA of the CDR3: TGTGCCAGCAGCCAAGTGGACAGGGATGAAGAAAAACTGTTTTTT. Its translation is CASSQVDRDEEKLFF.

In nucleotides, the CDR3 is TGTGCCAGCAGCCCGAGCGGATATCGGAGGGGCGGGTCTGAAGCTTTCTTT. Translation: CASSPSGYRRGGSEAFF. J is TRBJ1-1 and V is TRBV5-6; weak D call: TRBD1 (5 bases). V was cut by 4 bases and J by 6 bases, with 25 bases left in between. CDR1 is SGHDT, CDR2 YYEEEE, per germline. The CDR3 runs to 17 residues.

The sample holds a few counts of this clone. The rearrangement joins TRBV7-3 to TRBJ2-5; 9 bases match TRBD1. The CDR3 has 15 residues. Per germline, CDR1 SGHTA and CDR2 FQGTGA. Trimming removed 5 bases from V and 7 bases from J; junction bases left unmatched: 11. The CDR3 DNA is TGTGCCAGCAGCCCCCAGGGACAGGGATTGGCGACCCAGTACTTC. It encodes CASSPQGQGLATQYF. The full variable domain, rest sourced from reference TRBV7-3 and TRBJ2-5, is GAGVSQTPSNKVTEKGKYVELRCDPISGHTALYWYRQSLGQGPEFLIYFQGTGAADDSGLPNDRFFAVRPEGSVSTLKIQRTERGDSAVYLCASSPQGQGLATQYFGPGTRLLVL.

The V call is TRBV4-2, the J call TRBJ1-4; the D is unclear. Per the germline V gene, CDR1 is LGHNA and CDR2 is YNFKEQ. This CDR3 has 16 amino acids. Trimming pared 1 base from V and 10 bases from J, leaving 19 bases between. CDR3 in amino acids: CASSQALYSSMGKLFF. The CDR3 nucleotides read TGTGCCAGCAGCCAAGCCTTGTATTCTAGTATGGGAAAACTGTTTTTT.

This clone was seen a handful of times. CDR3 region: CASSATGAYGYTF. The CDR3 DNA sequence: TGTGCCAGCAGCGCCACAGGAGCCTATGGCTACACCTTC. The rearrangement uses TRBV6-5 and TRBJ1-2; D is perhaps TRBD1 (5 bases). There are 13 residues in the CDR3. Germline lookup yields CDR1 MNHEY and CDR2 SVGAGI. Trimming shortened V by 6 bases and J by 4 bases, and 12 bases separated the two germline ends.

This clone is medium-sized in the sample. V is TRBV10-1 and J is TRBJ2-5; no firm D call. V lost 1 base to trimming and J lost 0 bases, with 12 bases between them. This CDR3 comprises 16 residues. CDR1 is WNHNN and CDR2 is SYGVQD in the germline V gene (reference sequence). The CDR3 DNA sequence: TGCGCCAGCAGTGAGTTTACTAACAGTTACCAAGAGACCCAGTACTTC. This sequence encodes CASSEFTNSYQETQYF.

This clone has more than one count but fewer than ten. The V and J genes are TRBV10-2 and TRBJ2-2; TRBD2 matches at 12 bases. V was pared by 3 bases and J by 8 bases, with 4 bases of the junction left unmatched. Germline V CDR1 and CDR2: WSHSY, SAAADI. The CDR3 length is 15 residues. The CDR3 DNA sequence: TGCGCCAGCAGTGAACGGGGACTAGCGGGTGGGGAGCTGTTTTTT. This sequence encodes CASSERGLAGGELFF.

The J gene is TRBJ2-1, the V gene TRBV9, with D hard to call. The germline gives CDR1 SGDLS, CDR2 YYNGEE. The CDR3 extends over 13 amino acids. V lost 0 bases and J 10 bases, leaving 11 bases between the germline ends. CDR3 in DNA: TGTGCCAGCAGCGTAGGGACGGCTGGGGAGCAGTTCTTC. Protein product: CASSVGTAGEQFF.

A few counts support this clone. The chain recombines TRBV10-3 with TRBJ1-1; D remains ambiguous. This CDR3 region has 13 residues. Trimming removed 4 bases from V and 1 base from J, with 7 bases in between. CDR1 and CDR2 from the germline V gene are ENHRY and SYGVKD. The CDR3 region is CAISGQENTEAFF. CDR3 bases: TGTGCCATCAGTGGGCAGGAGAACACTGAAGCTTTCTTT.

V usage is TRBV7-9 and J usage is TRBJ1-1; D is unresolved. Trimming cost V 1 base and J 3 bases, with 6 bases left between them. The length of the CDR3 is 13 residues. Germline CDR1 SEHNR, CDR2 FQNEAQ (reference sequence). The CDR3 sequence: CASSLEPHTEAFF. The CDR3 region has the DNA TGTGCCAGCAGCTTAGAACCCCACACTGAAGCTTTCTTT.

Note on this clone: An end of the junction does not agree with germline; a read error may underlie this. V gene TRBV10-3 combines with J gene TRBJ2-7; D might be TRBD1 (5 bases). The CDR3 contains 13 residues. The germline V gene encodes CDR1 ENHRY and CDR2 SYGVKD. The chain's CDR3 is CASSSGRQYEQYF. Here the CDR3 DNA reads TGTGCCAGCAGTTCAGGGCGTCAGTACGAGCAGTACTTC.

This rearrangement joins TRBV27 to TRBJ1-2, with a tentative D call TRBD1 (6 bases). Trimming left V 5 bases short and J 4 bases short, with 14 bases between. Germline CDR1 and CDR2: MNHEY and SMNVEV (reference sequence). The CDR3 extends over 14 amino acids. CDR3 amino acids: CASSPDRRGYGYTF. The CDR3 DNA reads TGTGCCAGCAGTCCGGACAGAAGGGGCTATGGCTACACCTTC.

The rearrangement links TRBV14 to TRBJ1-6; 7 bases match TRBD1. The V segment lost 6 bases and the J segment 7 bases; nucleotides outside the gene matches: 18. The CDR3 spans 18 residues. Germline CDR1 and CDR2: SGHDN and FVKESK. The CDR3 loop reads CASSHSIGRTGGNSPLHF. The CDR3, as DNA: TGTGCCAGCAGTCACTCTATCGGTCGGACAGGCGGCAATTCACCCCTCCACTTT.